These T cell receptor beta chains were read from a single sample in a study of metastatic and nonmetastatic thyroid tumors. TCRdb re-called the PCR reads through MiXCR. The table records tens of thousands of clones, about 12% of them present only once. The sample comprised blood. The receptors were gathered from a male donor with papillary thyroid cancer or a benign thyroid nodule (not recorded which). Some clones in this sample may be carry-over from other donors' samples. Both conserved end residues are part of each CDR3. D genes are given only for firm matches. Size values are once, few and many counts, or a class for expanded clones, and some rows have none.

NA many TRBJ1-4 TRBV12-3/TRBV12-4 CASSLWGVGEKLFF TGTGCCAGCAGTTTGTGGGGGGTCGGTGAAAAACTGTTTTTT
NA NA TRBJ2-7 TRBV7-2 CASGFRSADEQYF TGTGCCAGCGGCTTTCGTAGCGCAGACGAGCAGTACTTC
NA many TRBJ2-3 TRBV15 CATSRDRAASTDTQYF TGTGCCACCAGCAGAGATCGGGCCGCCAGCACAGATACGCAGTATTTT
NA many TRBJ2-6 TRBV28 CASSSGANVLTF TGTGCCAGCAGTTCTGGGGCCAACGTCCTGACTTTC
TRBD2 many TRBJ2-2 TRBV25-1 CAGSDPTSGRAGELFF TGTGCCGGCAGTGACCCAACTAGCGGGAGGGCCGGGGAGCTGTTTTTT
TRBD2 many TRBJ2-6 TRBV10-3 CAISGERGRRPGANVLTF TGTGCCATCAGTGGCGAGCGGGGGCGCCGCCCTGGGGCCAACGTCCTGACTTTC
TRBD1 many TRBJ1-5 TRBV28 CASRKGWDRGGNQPQHF TGTGCCAGCCGAAAGGGCTGGGACAGGGGAGGAAATCAGCCCCAGCATTTT
TRBD1 NA TRBJ2-4 TRBV9 CASSVEGRRDRDIQYF TGTGCCAGCAGCGTAGAGGGGCGGAGGGACAGGGATATTCAGTACTTC
TRBD2 many TRBJ2-3 TRBV19 CASTTGLAEPYTQYF TGTGCCAGTACTACGGGACTAGCAGAGCCCTATACGCAGTATTTT
TRBD1 many TRBJ1-2 TRBV29-1 CSSGTDYGYTF TGCAGCTCGGGGACAGACTATGGCTACACCTTC
TRBD1 few TRBJ1-2 TRBV18 CASSDRDHGYTF TGTGCCAGCTCCGACAGGGATCATGGCTACACCTTC
NA many TRBJ2-4 TRBV13 CASSLSGLGAKNIQYF TGTGCCAGCAGCTTATCAGGGCTGGGGGCCAAAAACATTCAGTACTTC
NA many TRBJ2-6 TRBV12-3/TRBV12-4 CASGGNSGANVLTF TGTGCCAGCGGCGGAAACTCTGGGGCCAACGTCCTGACTTTC
TRBD1 many TRBJ2-5 TRBV27 CASSLLGTGVGTQYF TGTGCCAGCAGTTTATTAGGAACAGGGGTTGGGACCCAGTACTTC
NA NA TRBJ1-2 TRBV11-2 CASSLVGTLQGAGYGYTF TGTGCTAGCAGCTTAGTGGGGACGTTACAGGGAGCTGGTTATGGCTACACCTTC
NA once TRBJ2-4 TRBV20-1 CIARDMRGIAKNIQYF TGCATTGCTAGAGATATGAGGGGGATAGCCAAAAACATTCAGTACTTC
NA few TRBJ2-1 TRBV24-1 CATSDDYRSSYNEQFF TGTGCCACCAGTGACGACTACCGAAGCTCCTACAATGAGCAGTTCTTC
NA many TRBJ1-2 TRBV19 CASIDPGAYGYTF TGTGCCAGTATTGACCCAGGGGCCTATGGCTACACCTTC
NA many TRBJ1-1 TRBV15 CATSRVIKNTEAFF TGTGCCACCAGCAGAGTCATCAAGAACACTGAAGCTTTCTTT
TRBD1 many TRBJ2-1 TRBV2 CASTGAYNEQFF TGTGCCAGTACAGGGGCCTACAATGAGCAGTTCTTC
NA medium-sized TRBJ2-7 TRBV6-2/TRBV6-3 CASSYPPIYEQYF TGTGCCAGCAGTTACCCGCCGATCTACGAGCAGTACTTC
NA many TRBJ2-2 TRBV19 CASSIAGWGSDTGELFF TGTGCCAGTAGTATAGCGGGATGGGGTAGCGACACCGGGGAGCTGTTTTTT
TRBD2 large TRBJ2-5 TRBV15 CATSPSGGGGETQYF TGTGCCACCAGCCCTTCGGGAGGGGGGGGAGAGACCCAGTACTTC
NA few TRBJ1-1 TRBV19 CACNRGAMNTEAFF TGTGCCTGTAACCGCGGAGCAATGAACACTGAAGCTTTCTTT
NA few TRBJ2-7 TRBV18 CASSRGRMDEQYF TGTGCCAGCTCGCGGGGTCGGATGGACGAGCAGTACTTC
TRBD2 many TRBJ2-1 TRBV4-3 CASSQGLAGGINEQFF TGCGCCAGCAGCCAAGGGCTAGCGGGAGGGATTAATGAGCAGTTCTTC
TRBD2 many TRBJ2-3 TRBV5-4 CASKERDFTDTQYF TGTGCCAGCAAAGAGCGGGACTTCACAGATACGCAGTATTTT
NA many TRBJ2-3 TRBV28 CASRAPSAPTDTQYF TGTGCCAGCAGAGCTCCTAGCGCGCCGACGGATACGCAGTATTTT
NA many TRBJ2-1 TRBV25-1 CASSEGGEQFF TGTGCCAGCAGTGAAGGGGGTGAGCAGTTCTTC
TRBD2 many TRBJ2-1 TRBV27 CASSQAGGHNEQFF TGTGCCAGCAGTCAGGCGGGAGGCCATAATGAGCAGTTCTTC
NA many TRBJ1-2 TRBV19 CASTPGFLIGGYTF TGTGCCAGTACCCCTGGATTTCTAATTGGGGGCTACACCTTC
NA NA TRBJ2-1 TRBV18 CASYERAANEQFF TGTGCCAGCTACGAGCGGGCGGCCAATGAGCAGTTCTTC
NA NA TRBJ1-2 TRBV12-3/TRBV12-4 CASSLVLSGGYGYTF TGTGCCAGCAGTTTAGTTCTGTCGGGGGGCTATGGCTACACCTTC
NA many TRBJ2-5 TRBV30 CAWSIAQETQYF TGTGCCTGGAGCATCGCCCAAGAGACCCAGTACTTC
NA few TRBJ2-5 TRBV18 CASSPGTAYQETQYF TGTGCCAGCTCGCCGGGGACGGCTTACCAAGAGACCCAGTACTTC
TRBD1 many TRBJ2-2 TRBV6-2/TRBV6-3 CASREDRATLTGELFF TGTGCCAGCAGGGAGGACAGGGCCACATTAACCGGGGAGCTGTTTTTT
TRBD2 NA TRBJ2-2 TRBV5-4 CASSESGRAGELFF TGTGCCAGCAGCGAGAGCGGGAGGGCCGGGGAGCTGTTTTTT
TRBD2 many TRBJ2-4 TRBV12-3/TRBV12-4 CASSSGLALGIGKNIQYF TGTGCCAGCAGTTCGGGACTAGCGTTAGGGATAGGCAAAAACATTCAGTACTTC
NA few TRBJ2-7 TRBV6-1 CASGGAERPYEQYF TGTGCCAGCGGGGGCGCAGAAAGGCCCTACGAGCAGTACTTC
NA many TRBJ2-5 TRBV28 CASRLRYLQETQYF TGTGCCAGCAGACTCAGGTACTTGCAAGAGACCCAGTACTTC
TRBD2 many TRBJ2-1 TRBV30 CAWSVGGRSNNEQFF TGTGCCTGGAGTGTAGGCGGGAGATCTAACAATGAGCAGTTCTTC
NA many TRBJ2-2 TRBV5-1 CASSWLDSGGELFF TGCGCCAGCAGCTGGCTAGATTCGGGCGGGGAGCTGTTTTTT
NA few TRBJ1-6 TRBV6-5 CASSYPGRNSPLHF TGTGCCAGCAGTTACCCGGGAAGGAATTCACCCCTCCACTTT
NA many TRBJ2-5 TRBV6-1 CASSTKETQYF TGTGCCAGCAGTACTAAAGAGACCCAGTACTTC